Shown below are 30 T cell receptor beta chains from a single sample sequenced in a study of T cells in Graves' hyperthyroidism and ophthalmopathy. The source material, RNA transcripts, was used to amplify TCR beta CDR3 regions. First-round RT-PCR with HTBI primers amplified the TCR CDR3 region. Each CDR3 protein gets one entry after TCRdb re-called the multiplex PCR reads with MiXCR. Among about 350,000 distinct CDR3 sequences listed, 13% to 15% were seen once. The sequencing input was blood. These receptors came from an older woman with Graves' ophthalmopathy.

The rearrangement links TRBV7-3 to TRBJ2-3; D unresolved. This CDR3 contains 13 residues. Trimming left V 5 bases short and J 0 bases short, with 6 bases between. Germline CDR1 reads SGHTA; CDR2 reads FQGTGA. The CDR3 reads CASSRSSTDTQYF. The DNA of the CDR3 is TGTGCCAGCAGCCGGAGTAGCACAGATACGCAGTATTTT.

This clonotype was found many times. The chain recombines TRBV18 with TRBJ2-3; the D is unclear. This CDR3 contains 13 residues. The V gene lost 0 bases and the J gene lost 6 bases, with 7 bases spanning the gap. The germline V gene encodes CDR1 KGHSH and CDR2 LQKENI. CDR3 sequence reads: CASSPPFFDTQYF. The DNA of the CDR3 is TGTGCCAGCTCACCACCGTTCTTTGATACGCAGTATTTT.

This clonotype was seen more than once but under ten times. The chain employs TRBV2 and TRBJ2-3; 11 bases map to TRBD2. V trimming: 10 bases; J trimming: 6 bases; junction bases outside the gene matches: 15. The CDR3 sequence is 16 residues long. CDR1 and CDR2 (germline): SNHLY, FYNNEI. In DNA form, the CDR3 reads TGTGCCACCGTTCGAATAGCGGGAGGGCCGGTTGATACGCAGTATTTT. This encodes CATVRIAGGPVDTQYF.

The sample holds many counts of this clonotype. The gene calls are TRBV29-1 and TRBJ2-5; no reliable D call. With 4 bases removed from V and 2 bases from J, the gap between germline ends came to 11 bases. Germline-derived CDR1 and CDR2 are SQVTM and ANQGSEA. This CDR3 has 13 amino acids. The CDR3 DNA sequence: TGCAGCGTTGTCCCTCTCCCTCAAGAGACCCAGTACTTC. This translates into CSVVPLPQETQYF.

This clonotype occurred many times. The gene calls are TRBV18 and TRBJ2-2, with D maybe TRBD2 (5 bases). This CDR3 comprises 13 residues. Per the germline V gene, CDR1 is KGHSH and CDR2 is LQKENI. Trimming removed 1 base at V and 7 bases at J, with 7 bases between. The CDR3 is CASSPLGDGELFF. The CDR3 region has the DNA TGTGCCAGCTCACCACTCGGGGACGGGGAGCTGTTTTTT.

This chain joins TRBV12-3 or TRBV12-4 and TRBJ2-5, with 11 nucleotides matching TRBD2. The ends lost 1 base at V and 1 base at J; junction bases unmatched: 5. The CDR3 is made up of 17 amino acids. The CDR3 bases are TGTGCCAGCAGTTTAGAAGTGGGGACTAGCGGCCAAGAGACCCAGTACTTC. Translating gives CASSLEVGTSGQETQYF.

V gene TRBV24-1 combines with J gene TRBJ2-3; weak D call: TRBD2 (7 bases). CDR1 KGHDR and CDR2 SFDVKD come from the germline V gene. This CDR3 contains 16 residues. The V gene lost 7 bases and the J gene lost 8 bases, with 24 bases spanning the gap. DNA of the CDR3: TGTGCCACCAGCGCCCTCCGCGGGGGCGGAGGAGGTACGCAGTATTTT. Translating it yields CATSALRGGGGGTQYF.

The chain employs TRBV27 and TRBJ2-1, with 11 bases matching TRBD1. The CDR3 length is 15 residues. With V trimmed by 6 bases and J by 7 bases, 8 bases remained unmatched. Per germline, CDR1 MNHEY and CDR2 SMNVEV (reference sequence). The CDR3 coding sequence is TGTGCCAGCAGCCGCGGACAGGGGGCATGGAATGAGCAGTTCTTC. Its translation is CASSRGQGAWNEQFF.

This clonotype was seen ten or more times. V is TRBV6-1 and J is TRBJ2-7; TRBD2 agrees at 7 bases. Unmatched junction bases numbered 4, after V lost 2 bases and J lost 3 bases. This CDR3 has 14 amino acids. Germline CDR1 reads MNHNS; CDR2 reads SASEGT. CDR3 region: CASSESGLGYEQYF. The CDR3 bases are TGTGCCAGCAGTGAATCAGGACTAGGCTACGAGCAGTACTTC.

The table lists this clonotype with a few counts. CDR3 in DNA: TGTGCCAGTAGTAACAGGGGGTTTTCTTCCTATGGCTACACCTTC. This gives the protein CASSNRGFSSYGYTF. This sequence joins TRBV19 and TRBJ1-2; 8 positions match TRBD1. CDR1 and CDR2 from the germline V gene are LNHDA and SQIVND (reference sequence). This CDR3 is 15 amino acids long. Trimming took 4 bases from V and 4 from J; bases not matched to a gene: 8.

This clonotype was seen at least ten times. The chain uses TRBV6-2 or TRBV6-3 and TRBJ2-1; TRBD2 might be the D (6 bases). The CDR3 covers 13 residues. Germline V gene sequence: CDR1 MNHEY, CDR2 SVGEGT. V lost 8 bases, J lost 2 bases, and 10 bases lay in between. This CDR3 reads CASGDLPYNEQFF. The CDR3 coding sequence is TGTGCCAGCGGGGACTTGCCCTACAATGAGCAGTTCTTC.

This clonotype appeared many times. This chain uses TRBV20-1 with TRBJ2-3, with 8 bases fitting TRBD2. V dropped 0 bases and J dropped 4; count of bases not matched to a gene: 12. The length of the CDR3 is 17 residues. Germline CDR1 and CDR2: DFQATT and SNEGSKA (reference sequence). This CDR3 is CSARDLTGRAPPDTQYF. Here the CDR3 DNA reads TGCAGTGCTAGAGATCTGACCGGGAGGGCCCCCCCAGATACGCAGTATTTT.

This clonotype was seen repeatedly, ten times or more. V gene TRBV28 combines with J gene TRBJ2-3; 8 bases align to TRBD2. CDR1 MDHEN and CDR2 SYDVKM come from the germline V gene. Trimming at V came to 6 bases and at J to 3 bases, leaving 11 bases not matched to a gene. The CDR3 is 16 amino acids. The DNA for the CDR3 is TGTGCCAGCAGACCACCTGGGAGCGGGAGTACAGATACGCAGTATTTT. Amino acids: CASRPPGSGSTDTQYF.

This clonotype was counted ten times or more. The rearrangement joins TRBV11-2 to TRBJ2-7; possibly TRBD2 for D (5 bases). This CDR3 is 15 amino acids long. Germline CDR1 is SGHAT and CDR2 is FQNNGV. V was trimmed by 1 base and J by 3 bases, leaving 13 bases between them. The CDR3 DNA reads as TGTGCCAGCAGCTTAGTGAGGAGGCCGATCTACGAGCAGTACTTC. It specifies CASSLVRRPIYEQYF.

This clonotype has more than one count but fewer than ten. This chain connects TRBV28 to TRBJ2-7; D gene uncertain. From germline, CDR1 is MDHEN and CDR2 SYDVKM. V gave up 5 bases and J gave up 1 base, with 15 bases separating them. The CDR3 is 15 residues long. CDR3 coding DNA: TGTGCCAGCAGTCTGACGGACCCAGTGTCCTACGAGCAGTACTTC. Protein: CASSLTDPVSYEQYF.

This rearrangement joins TRBV7-9 to TRBJ1-2, with 9 bases matching TRBD1. This CDR3 is built from 13 residues. Germline loops: CDR1 SEHNR, CDR2 FQNEAQ (reference sequence). V was pared by 11 bases and J by 4 bases, with 8 bases of the junction left unmatched. The CDR3 nucleotides read TGTGCCTCAGGGGGGGGACAGGGCTATGGCTACACCTTC. Encoded protein: CASGGGQGYGYTF.

The V call is TRBV3-1, the J call TRBJ2-4; D ambiguous. Trimming shortened V by 0 bases and J by 1 base, and 10 bases separated the two germline ends. The CDR3 spans 16 residues. Germline assignment: CDR1 LGHDT and CDR2 YNNKEL (reference sequence). The CDR3 region is CASSQDGSEAKNIQYF. The CDR3 bases are TGTGCCAGCAGCCAAGATGGCAGTGAGGCCAAAAACATTCAGTACTTC.

In its sample, this clonotype was seen many times. The V gene is TRBV5-1, the J gene TRBJ1-2; possibly TRBD1 for D (6 bases). The V end lost 0 bases, the J end lost 7 bases, and 7 bases lay between the germline ends. The CDR3 spans 12 residues. The germline V gene has CDR1 SGHRS and CDR2 YFSETQ. CDR3 nucleotide sequence: TGCGCCAGCAGCTTGGACAGGGCTGGCTACACCTTC. Translating gives CASSLDRAGYTF.

This clonotype occurred many times. The J gene is TRBJ1-5, the V gene TRBV12-3 or TRBV12-4; 7 nucleotides agree with TRBD1. V lost 4 bases and J lost 2; bases outside the gene matches: 5. CDR3 length: 15 residues. In DNA, the CDR3 is TGTGCCAGCAGTTCCCGGGACAGTGGCAATCAGCCCCAGCATTTT. This gives the protein CASSSRDSGNQPQHF.

This clonotype was seen many times. Here the CDR3 reads CASGAGREGRRDTQYF. The DNA of the CDR3 is TGTGCCAGCGGGGCAGGACGGGAGGGCCGTAGAGATACGCAGTATTTT. J is TRBJ2-3 and V is TRBV6-1; TRBD2 aligns across 8 bases. J lost 5 bases, V lost 8 bases, and 15 bases had no gene match. In germline, CDR1 is MNHNS, CDR2 SASEGT. The CDR3 loop spans 16 amino acids.

Notes on this clonotype: This could be a read error, since a much larger clone is one nucleotide away. The chain is built from TRBV7-2 and TRBJ2-2, with D tentatively TRBD1 (5 bases). Germline V lookup: CDR1 SGHTA, CDR2 FQGNSA. CDR3 size: 13 residues. Trimming cost V 4 bases and J 7 bases, with 10 bases left between them. The CDR3 DNA follows: TGTGCCAGCAGCTCGACAGACATCGGGGAGCTGTTTTTT. The encoded protein is CASSSTDIGELFF. The full variable domain, its missing parts supplied by reference TRBV7-2 and TRBJ2-2, is GAGVSQSPSNKVTEKGKDVELRCDPISGHTALYWYRQSLGQGLEFLIYFQGNSAPDKSGLPSDRFSAERTGGSVSTLTIQRTQQEDSAVYLCASSSTDIGELFFGEGSRLTVL.

The chain uses TRBV20-1 and TRBJ1-2; no firm D call. This CDR3 contains 12 residues. Germline values: CDR1 DFQATT, CDR2 SNEGSKA (reference sequence). V dropped 6 bases and J dropped 1 base, with 9 bases sitting between them. The CDR3 is CSAREGNYGYTF. The CDR3, as DNA: TGCAGTGCAAGGGAGGGTAACTATGGCTACACCTTC.

This clonotype was counted only a few times. The CDR3 region is CASSPRTGWAYEQYF. CDR3 in DNA: TGTGCCAGCAGTCCTCGGACAGGGTGGGCCTACGAGCAGTACTTC. The chain employs TRBV12-3 or TRBV12-4 and TRBJ2-7, with TRBD1 matching over 8 bases. J gave up 2 bases and V 5 bases, and 8 bases lay outside the gene matches. This CDR3 contains 15 residues.

This clonotype turned up a few times. The chain joins TRBV10-1 to TRBJ2-3; D is perhaps TRBD2 (5 bases). The CDR3 has 14 residues. The V gene lost 5 bases and the J gene lost 0 bases, with 9 bases spanning the gap. The V gene's germline CDR1 is WNHNN and CDR2 SYGVQD (reference sequence). For the CDR3, the DNA is TGCGCCAGCAGTATCGGCGGGAGCACAGATACGCAGTATTTT. This encodes CASSIGGSTDTQYF.

This clonotype was detected a few times. The V call is TRBV6-1, the J call TRBJ2-2, with 9 bases aligning to TRBD2. The CDR3 runs 15 residues. With V trimmed by 5 bases and J by 3 bases, 4 bases remained unmatched. CDR1 and CDR2 from the germline V gene are MNHNS and SASEGT. CDR3 region: CASSYSGSDTGELFF. DNA for the CDR3: TGTGCCAGCAGTTATAGCGGGAGCGACACCGGGGAGCTGTTTTTT.

This clonotype has at least ten counts. J is TRBJ2-7 and V is TRBV2; possible D gene TRBD1, 5 bases. Trimming cost V 4 bases and J 5 bases, with 12 bases left between them. This CDR3 has 13 amino acids. The germline gives CDR1 SNHLY, CDR2 FYNNEI. The CDR3 DNA follows: TGTGCCAGCAGTGGGGGCAGGGCGCACGAGCAGTACTTC. It is translated as CASSGGRAHEQYF.

This clonotype was counted at least ten times. The chain joins TRBV3-1 to TRBJ2-7, with D maybe TRBD2 (6 bases). V gave up 1 base and J gave up 4 bases, with 8 bases separating them. Germline V gene data show CDR1 as LGHDT and CDR2 as YNNKEL (reference sequence). This CDR3 has 13 residues. CDR3 region: CASSQGTIYEQYF. The CDR3, as DNA: TGTGCCAGCAGCCAAGGGACTATTTACGAGCAGTACTTC.

This clonotype has only a few counts. CDR3 region: CASSVAPGQNSYEQYF. The DNA of the CDR3 is TGTGCCAGCAGCGTAGCCCCTGGACAGAACTCCTACGAGCAGTACTTC. This chain links TRBV9 with TRBJ2-7; the D gene is possibly TRBD1 (6 bases). The germline V and J ends were trimmed by 0 bases and 0 bases, with 13 bases remaining between them. The CDR3 totals 16 residues. Germline lookup yields CDR1 SGDLS and CDR2 YYNGEE.

This clonotype was seen a handful of times. V and J are TRBV9 and TRBJ2-1, with a tentative D call TRBD1 (5 bases). The CDR3 length is 15 residues. CDR1 SGDLS and CDR2 YYNGEE come from the germline V gene. V was cut by 0 bases and J by 4 bases, with 11 bases left in between. The CDR3 spells CASSVEGEGYNEQFF. CDR3 bases: TGTGCCAGCAGCGTAGAAGGGGAAGGGTACAATGAGCAGTTCTTC. Combining the CDR3 with reference TRBV9 and TRBJ2-1 gives the whole variable domain DSGVTQTPKHLITATGQRVTLRCSPRSGDLSVYWYQQSLDQGLQFLIQYYNGEERAKGNILERFSAQQFPDLHSELNLSSLELGDSALYFCASSVEGEGYNEQFFGPGTRLTVL.

At least ten counts were recorded for this clonotype. This chain links TRBV9 with TRBJ2-7; no firm D call. The CDR3 extends over 15 amino acids. The V gene's germline CDR1 is SGDLS and CDR2 YYNGEE. Trimming pared 0 bases from V and 1 base from J, leaving 11 bases between. The CDR3 nucleotides are TGTGCCAGCAGCGTAGGTGAGACAAAGTCCTACGAGCAGTACTTC. Translation gives CASSVGETKSYEQYF.